One TCR beta chain is described in this entry. At one boundary the junction diverges from the germline segment, which might be a read error. Per germline, CDR1 SSHAT and CDR2 FNYEAQ (reference sequence). The CDR3 contains 15 residues. TCRdb keeps only in-frame clones here, not all; method: immunoSEQ multiplex PCR. The sample contains roughly 500,000 clones, about four fifths of which appear only once. The healthy adult donors were HIV-negative and reported no recent acute infections or vaccinations. The data originate from a study of shared clonotypes between healthy human individuals. Sequences were obtained from PBMCs. This sequence was found in a woman aged 40 to 50 in good health. Some clones in this sample may be carry-over from other donors' samples. The chain combines TRBV7-7 with TRBJ2-7, with 10 bases that match TRBD1. CDR3: CASSPRTGGSYEQYF. CDR3 DNA sequence: TGTGCTAGCAGCCCACGGACAGGGGGCTCCTACGAGCAGTACTTC.